These T cell receptor beta chains were read from a single sample in a study of regulatory T cells in long-lasting Graves disease. A single record per CDR3 protein comes from TCRdb applying MiXCR to the multiplex PCR reads. Among 350,000 to 450,000 distinct CDR3 sequences listed, approximately 15% were seen once. The same sample was also used in a study of T cells in Graves' hyperthyroidism and ophthalmopathy.

The sequenced sample was peripheral blood mononuclear cells (PBMCs), obtained at new diagnosis, from a patient treated with antithyroid drugs. These receptors were obtained from a woman in her thirties or forties with Graves disease. The CDR3 runs from the conserved cysteine through the conserved F or W.

v_call	j_call	cdr3_aa
TRBV28	TRBJ2-7	CASRPKRGLYEQYF
TRBV20-1	TRBJ2-3	CSASGLAGVSDTQYF
TRBV7-9	TRBJ2-5	CASSSPRVAGAKYQETQYF
TRBV7-8	TRBJ2-1	CASSLAGRGGESYNEQFF
TRBV4-2	TRBJ1-1	CASSPTLAKWDQAFF
TRBV2	TRBJ1-2	CASSPQISGYTF
TRBV2	TRBJ2-3	CASSELGLAGTKTF
TRBV2	TRBJ2-3	CASSRAGSSTDTQYF
TRBV12-3/TRBV12-4	TRBJ1-1	CASSSRGMNTEAFF
TRBV28	TRBJ2-5	CASSLSLDFQETQYF
TRBV29-1	TRBJ2-5	CSVELQGMSQETQYF
TRBV9	TRBJ1-5	CASSVWDRAQPQHF
TRBV15	TRBJ1-1	CATSRGIAGGVGWNTEAFF
TRBV11-2	TRBJ2-1	CASSLPSVYSYNEQFF
TRBV2	TRBJ2-1	CAVFDPSGSPYNEQFF
TRBV6-1	TRBJ2-5	CASSSGRWTSELETQYF
TRBV19	TRBJ2-7	CASSIGTSASYEQYF
TRBV5-8	TRBJ2-7	CASSQTGLAGAESYEQYF
TRBV6-2/TRBV6-3	TRBJ1-5	CAIQQSSNQPQHF
TRBV5-1	TRBJ1-1	CASSSIGTVNTEAFF
TRBV29-1	TRBJ2-5	CSVEPPAGGLETQYF
TRBV18	TRBJ2-2	CASSPRAGKTGELFF